These T cell receptor beta chains were read from a single sample in a study of CXCR3-negative and CXCR3-positive naive CD8 T cells. TCRdb derives one entry per CDR3 protein from the 5' RACE reads, leaving out DNA. In total, the table holds more than 65,000 distinct CDR3 sequences. The sequencing input was naive CXCR3- CD8+ T cells from blood. Receptor source: a human donor in good health. Some clones in this sample may be carry-over from other donors' samples. CDR3s include the opening cysteine and the closing phenylalanine or tryptophan.

j_call	v_call	cdr3_aa
TRBJ2-7	TRBV5-6	CASSLAEGAGEQYF
TRBJ2-3	TRBV9	CASSVASLTDTQYF
TRBJ2-1	TRBV28	CASSLMFSGLYNEQFF
TRBJ2-7	TRBV7-9	CASSSRRPGPTGEQYF
TRBJ2-7	TRBV29-1	CSVKSASTRLYEQYF
TRBJ2-7	TRBV28	CASRRNYYEQYF
TRBJ2-1	TRBV28	CASTPSVNRYNEQFF
TRBJ2-3	TRBV29-1	CSAGDTSTDTQYF
TRBJ2-7	TRBV4-3	CASSQGGASYEQYF
TRBJ2-1	TRBV7-9	CASSLEGTAESFF
TRBJ1-5	TRBV6-5	CASSPNRGNQPQHF
TRBJ2-1	TRBV3-1	CATEDAGGRNEQFF
TRBJ2-7	TRBV21-1	CASPLDPGQRHEQYF
TRBJ2-1	TRBV28	CASSLGTETVREQFF
TRBJ2-1	TRBV4-2	CASSRKTSGGLYNEQFF
TRBJ2-2	TRBV7-6	CASSLVPQNTGELFF
TRBJ2-7	TRBV29-1	CSVDSDTSYEQYF
TRBJ2-1	TRBV28	CASSLPGTSGKNEQFF
TRBJ1-1	TRBV19	CASSNVQGDYEAFF
TRBJ2-1	TRBV11-1	CASSLEGFVAYNEQFF
TRBJ2-1	TRBV29-1	CSVEGLAGDGEQFF
TRBJ2-7	TRBV6-5	CASSCSGSIYEQYF
TRBJ1-1	TRBV30	CAWSVGENTEAFF
TRBJ2-4	TRBV4-1	CASSQPGTGHRGKNIQYF
TRBJ2-3	TRBV11-3	CASSPGTSGGHSTDTQYF
TRBJ2-2	TRBV28	CASWTGRPPNTGELFF
TRBJ1-1	TRBV29-1	CSGGLGENTEAFF
TRBJ2-7	TRBV12-3/TRBV12-4	CASSWGLAGGYEQYF
TRBJ1-6	TRBV14	CASSPSYNSPLHF
TRBJ2-5	TRBV28	CATGQGDVSETQYF
TRBJ2-5	TRBV24-1	CATRDGDGETQYF
TRBJ1-6	TRBV5-1	CASSLELGNSSPLHF
TRBJ2-7	TRBV28	CASSYVFAGSSYEQYF
TRBJ1-3	TRBV29-1	CSVTVRNTIYF
TRBJ2-1	TRBV5-4	CASSPLKLLVHNEQFF
TRBJ2-3	TRBV12-3/TRBV12-4	CASSLPRAGVPDTQYF
TRBJ2-2	TRBV5-6	CASSFGQAPGELFF
TRBJ1-6	TRBV7-9	CASSLDEGSSYNSPLHF
TRBJ2-7	TRBV6-2/TRBV6-3	CASSFGTHYEQYF
TRBJ2-7	TRBV25-1	CAIGTDPVFSYEQYF
TRBJ1-2	TRBV11-2	CASSLGLNGYTF
TRBJ2-7	TRBV11-2	CASSPGLAESSYEQYF
TRBJ2-7	TRBV20-1	CSARGTNSYEQYF
TRBJ2-3	TRBV5-5	CASSLALAPTDTQYF
TRBJ2-7	TRBV7-3	CASSLTGTSGRTSYEQYF
TRBJ2-2	TRBV4-1	CASSPPGGSNTGELFF
TRBJ1-1	TRBV5-1	CASSGEASVNTEAFF
TRBJ2-1	TRBV10-2	CASSDGTSGNEQFF